The 10 T cell receptor beta chains listed next were all sequenced from one sample in a study of identical twins (dated by TCRdb to about 2016). Library method: 5' RACE. Sequencing instrument: Illumina HiSeq 2000. The raw public data were reprocessed by TCRdb itself: fastp quality trimming at Q25, MiXCR clonotype calling, in-frame beta chains only. Every CDR3 protein is listed once, alongside the most common genes and DNA of its rows. Counted in this sample were about 240,000 distinct CDR3 sequences; about 10% of them appeared once. 9% to 10% of the sample is held by the ten biggest clonotypes. The sequenced sample consisted of memory T cells sorted from blood. According to the study, the label for this sample's cell subset or site signals: CD45RO+ enriched T cells. These receptors came from a man aged 45-65 years in good health.

Notes on this clonotype: One end of the junction varies from germline; a read error may be responsible. V usage is TRBV5-1 and J usage is TRBJ2-5; D may correspond to TRBD1 or TRBD2 (6 bases each). The V gene's germline CDR1 is SGHRS and CDR2 YFSETQ. This CDR3 comprises 14 residues. CDR3 sequence (DNA): TGCGCCAGCAGCTTGGAGGGGGGCCGGCAGCCTCAAAACTTC. As protein: CASSLEGGRQPQNF.

This clonotype was recorded a few times. This chain joins TRBV19 and TRBJ1-1; TRBD1 aligns across 11 bases. The germline V gene has CDR1 LNHDA and CDR2 SQIVND (reference sequence). Germline trimming cut 5 bases from V and 3 bases from J; bases unmatched to any gene: 8. The length of the CDR3 is 16 residues. The CDR3 nucleotides read TGTGCCAGTAGTCCCAGGACAGGGGGCTTTTACACTGAAGCTTTCTTT. This gives the protein CASSPRTGGFYTEAFF.

CDR3 in amino acids: CASSPLLGKGTEAFF. In DNA form, the CDR3 reads TGTGCCAGCTCACCTTTGTTGGGGAAAGGAACTGAAGCTTTCTTT. The chain combines TRBV18 with TRBJ1-1; D remains unclear. The V gene lost 3 bases and the J gene lost 5 bases, with 16 bases spanning the gap. This CDR3 has 15 residues. The germline V gene has CDR1 KGHSH and CDR2 LQKENI. The full variable domain, in which reference TRBV18 and TRBJ1-1 provide the parts outside the CDR3, is NAGVMQNPRHLVRRRGQEARLRCSPMKGHSHVYWYRQLPEEGLKFMVYLQKENIIDESGMPKERFSAEFPKEGPSILRIQQVVRGDSAAYFCASSPLLGKGTEAFFGQGTRLTVV.

This clonotype was seen ten or more times. The chain couples TRBV28 to TRBJ2-5; D possibly corresponds to TRBD2 (6 bases). CDR1 is MDHEN and CDR2 is SYDVKM in the germline V gene. V lost 2 bases, J lost 6 bases, and 22 bases lay in between. CDR3 length equals 17 residues. The CDR3 region has the DNA TGTGCCAGCAGTTTAAAGCTTCGCAGAGGAGGGTCGCAGACCCAGTACTTC. Translated, it gives CASSLKLRRGGSQTQYF.

There are many counts of this clonotype. The chain recombines TRBV28 with TRBJ1-5, with 7 positions matching TRBD1. There are 14 residues in the CDR3. V trimming: 6 bases; J trimming: 6 bases; junction bases outside the gene matches: 8. Germline V lookup: CDR1 MDHEN, CDR2 SYDVKM. CDR3 amino acids: CASRPGGTGQPQHF. The CDR3 DNA sequence: TGTGCCAGCAGACCAGGGGGAACGGGTCAGCCCCAGCATTTT. Looking up the rest from reference TRBV28 and TRBJ1-5 gives the full variable domain: DVKVTQSSRYLVKRTGEKVFLECVQDMDHENMFWYRQDPGLGLRLIYFSYDVKMKEKGDIPEGYSVSREKKERFSLILESASTNQTSMYLCASRPGGTGQPQHFGDGTRLSIL.

The gene calls are TRBV9 and TRBJ2-7; 9 nucleotides match TRBD1. V was pared by 2 bases and J by 5 bases, with 5 bases of the junction left unmatched. The CDR3 runs 14 residues. Germline CDR1 SGDLS, CDR2 YYNGEE. In nucleotides, the CDR3 is TGTGCCAGCAGCGTCGGGACAGGGTTCCACGAGCAGTACTTC. It specifies CASSVGTGFHEQYF.

This chain links TRBV9 with TRBJ1-2; maybe TRBD1 (5 bases). V shed 0 bases and J shed 4 bases, with 7 bases lying between them. The CDR3 totals 13 residues. Germline V CDR1 and CDR2: SGDLS, YYNGEE. The CDR3 reads CASSVGGTYGYTF. CDR3 nucleotide sequence: TGTGCCAGCAGCGTAGGAGGGACCTATGGCTACACCTTC.

In DNA form, the CDR3 reads TGCGCCAGCAGCCAAAGTGTGTGGTCACCCCTCCACTTT. Translation: CASSQSVWSPLHF. V gene TRBV4-1 combines with J gene TRBJ1-6; D gene uncertain. V lost 2 bases, J lost 10 bases, and 9 bases lay in between. The CDR3 extends over 13 amino acids. The germline V gene has CDR1 MGHRA and CDR2 YSYEKL.

The sample holds many counts of this clonotype. The CDR3 region is CASSFRGTGSVYEQYF. The CDR3 DNA follows: TGTGCCAGCAGCTTTCGAGGGACAGGGTCCGTCTACGAGCAGTACTTC. This rearrangement joins TRBV5-6 to TRBJ2-7, with TRBD1 matching over 9 bases. The germline V gene has CDR1 SGHDT and CDR2 YYEEEE. This CDR3 is 16 amino acids long. After removal of 2 bases from V and 3 bases from J, the junction contained 9 bases not matched to a gene.

This clonotype came up many times. V and J are TRBV6-1 and TRBJ1-6; D unclear. Per the germline V gene, CDR1 is MNHNS and CDR2 is SASEGT. V was clipped by 6 bases and J by 7 bases, with 13 bases between them. The CDR3 length is 14 residues. The CDR3 is CASRATRRNSPLHF. DNA for the CDR3: TGTGCCAGCAGGGCGACCCGGAGGAATTCACCCCTCCACTTT.